The 5 T cell receptor beta chains listed next were all sequenced from one sample in a study of vaccination and CD4 T cells after COVID-19. No antigen is known for these receptors. Cultured CD4+ T cells had their DNA profiled by the Oncomine TCR Beta short-read assay. In TCRdb, the PCR reads were re-called with MiXCR into one record per CDR3 protein. The sample lists about 12,000 distinct CDR3 sequences; around 58% were seen once. Treatment specified: approximately 11-day PBMC culture with coronavirus spike peptide pools or control peptides (ViraFEST assay). The sample taken for sequencing was CD4+ T cells from blood, cultured in vitro. These receptor sequences come from a human donor who had recovered from COVID-19.

This clonotype was seen only a few times. The rearrangement links TRBV2 to TRBJ1-2; TRBD1 might be the D (5 bases). CDR1 is SNHLY and CDR2 is FYNNEI in the germline V gene. The V end was cut by 9 bases, the J end by 5 bases, with 16 bases between. The CDR3 contains 13 residues. The CDR3: CARWGEAKYGYTF. DNA of the CDR3: TGTGCCAGATGGGGGGAAGCCAAATATGGCTACACCTTC.

V is TRBV28 and J is TRBJ2-5, with 8 bases fitting TRBD1. From germline, CDR1 is MDHEN and CDR2 SYDVKM. V was clipped by 4 bases and J by 1 base; unmatched bases: 5. The CDR3 is 15 amino acids. The CDR3 spells CASSSQGAFQETQYF. The CDR3 nucleotides read TGTGCCAGCAGTTCCCAGGGGGCATTCCAAGAGACCCAGTACTTC.

V gene TRBV20-1 combines with J gene TRBJ2-4, with a possible D match to TRBD1 (6 bases). The ends were cut back, 5 bases at V and 6 bases at J, with 14 bases in the middle. Germline assignment: CDR1 DFQATT and CDR2 SNEGSKA (reference sequence). The CDR3 covers 13 residues. The CDR3 region has the DNA TGCAGTGCTTCCTTTCAGGACAGAAACATTCAGTACTTC. Translation gives CSASFQDRNIQYF.

This chain uses TRBV6-2 or TRBV6-3 with TRBJ2-1; 15 bases align to TRBD2. V gave up 5 bases and J gave up 12 bases; unmatched junction bases: 14. Germline V lookup: CDR1 MNHEY, CDR2 SVGEGT. The CDR3 loop spans 17 amino acids. The CDR3 coding sequence is TGTGCCAGCAGTAGCCGGACGGGACTAGCGGGAGGTCTAGGGCAGTTCTTC. It is translated as CASSSRTGLAGGLGQFF.

The gene calls are TRBV12-3 or TRBV12-4 and TRBJ2-1; 10 positions agree with TRBD2. The CDR3 consists of 15 residues. Trimming at V came to 3 bases and at J to 9 bases, leaving 8 bases not matched to a gene. The CDR3 loop is CASSFASGSLSEQFF. CDR3 in DNA: TGTGCCAGCAGTTTCGCTAGCGGGAGTTTAAGTGAGCAGTTCTTC.